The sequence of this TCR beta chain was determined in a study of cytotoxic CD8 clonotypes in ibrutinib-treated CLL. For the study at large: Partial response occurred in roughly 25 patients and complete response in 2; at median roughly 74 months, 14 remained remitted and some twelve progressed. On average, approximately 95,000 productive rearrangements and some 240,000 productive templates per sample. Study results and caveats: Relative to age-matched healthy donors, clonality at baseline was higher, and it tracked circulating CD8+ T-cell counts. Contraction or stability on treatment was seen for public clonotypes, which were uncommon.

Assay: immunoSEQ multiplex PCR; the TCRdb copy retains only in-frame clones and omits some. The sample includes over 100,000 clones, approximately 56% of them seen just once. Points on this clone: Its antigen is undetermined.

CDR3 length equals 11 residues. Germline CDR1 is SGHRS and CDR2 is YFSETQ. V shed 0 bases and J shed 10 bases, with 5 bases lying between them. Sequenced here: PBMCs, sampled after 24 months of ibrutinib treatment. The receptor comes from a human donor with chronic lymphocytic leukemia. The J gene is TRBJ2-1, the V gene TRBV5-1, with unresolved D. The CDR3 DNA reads TGCGCCAGCAGCTTGGACGGGGAGCAGTTCTTC. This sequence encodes CASSLDGEQFF.